A few counts support the clone carrying this T cell receptor beta chain. Repertoires were generated with immunoSEQ multiplex PCR, while TCRdb's copy carries only in-frame clones and drops some. Here the sample spans tens of thousands of clones, over 80% being singletons. The data stem from a study of T cell responses to AZD1222 COVID-19 vaccine. There are 13 residues in the CDR3. Looked up from germline, CDR1 is SNHLY and CDR2 is FYNNEI. With 6 bases clipped from V and 0 bases from J, the junction kept 1 base outside the gene matches. The chain couples TRBV2 to TRBJ1-1; the match to TRBD1 covers 7 bases. The input for sequencing was peripheral blood, taken 28 days after the second AZD1222 dose. This sequence originates from an adult who received the AZD1222 COVID-19 vaccine. CDR3 sequence (DNA): TGTGCCAGCAGCGGACAGGTGAACACTGAAGCTTTCTTT. Residues: CASSGQVNTEAFF.